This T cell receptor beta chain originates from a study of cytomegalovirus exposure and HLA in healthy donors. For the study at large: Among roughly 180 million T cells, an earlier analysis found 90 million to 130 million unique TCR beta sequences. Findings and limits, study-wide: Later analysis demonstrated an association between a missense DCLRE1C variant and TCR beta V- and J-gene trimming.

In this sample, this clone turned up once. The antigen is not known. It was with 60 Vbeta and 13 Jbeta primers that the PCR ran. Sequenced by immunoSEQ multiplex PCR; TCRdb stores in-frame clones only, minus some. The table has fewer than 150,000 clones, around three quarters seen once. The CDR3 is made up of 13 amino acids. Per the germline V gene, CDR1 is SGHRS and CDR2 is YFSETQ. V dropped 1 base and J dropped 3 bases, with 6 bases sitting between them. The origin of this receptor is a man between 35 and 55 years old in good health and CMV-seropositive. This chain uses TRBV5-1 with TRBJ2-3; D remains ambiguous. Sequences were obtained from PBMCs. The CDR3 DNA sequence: TGCGCCAGCAGCTTGCGTATTACAGATACGCAGTATTTT. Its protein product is CASSLRITDTQYF.